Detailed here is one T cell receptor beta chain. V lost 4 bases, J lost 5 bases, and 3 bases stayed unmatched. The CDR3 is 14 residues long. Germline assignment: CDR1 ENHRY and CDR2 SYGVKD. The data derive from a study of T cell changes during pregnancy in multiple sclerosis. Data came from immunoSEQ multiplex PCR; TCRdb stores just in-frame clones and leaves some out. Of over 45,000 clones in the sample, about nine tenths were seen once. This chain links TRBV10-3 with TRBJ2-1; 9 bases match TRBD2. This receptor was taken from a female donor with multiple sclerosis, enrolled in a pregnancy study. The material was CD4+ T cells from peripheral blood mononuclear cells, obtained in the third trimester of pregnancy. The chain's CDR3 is CAISGASGDNEQFF. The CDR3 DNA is TGTGCCATCAGTGGGGCTAGCGGGGACAATGAGCAGTTCTTC.